These T cell receptor beta chains were read from a single sample in a study of T cell repertoires in cytomegalovirus infection. For these receptors, no antigen is known. TCRdb recomputed calls from the reads with MiXCR, one row per CDR3 protein. This table holds approximately 1,000,000 distinct CDR3 sequences, around 30% found once. Sample: cultured CD8+ T cells from PBMCs, taken from culture after CMV antigen stimulation. The source of these receptors is a human donor in good health (CMV status not recorded). Some clones in this sample may be carry-over from other donors' samples. Both conserved end residues are part of each CDR3. The D gene is left open where the match is weak. Size is stated for part of the rows, as once, few or many counts, or as a class when the clone is expanded.

abundance	j_gene	d_gene	v_gene	CDR3aa	CDR3nt
few	TRBJ2-5	.	TRBV6-5	CASSYSEDPGKETQYF	TGTGCCAGCAGTTACTCGGAGGATCCGGGAAAAGAGACCCAGTACTTC
.	TRBJ2-1	.	TRBV6-5	CASSWRQYNEQFF	TGTGCCAGCAGTTGGAGACAGTACAATGAGCAGTTCTTC
.	TRBJ1-6	.	TRBV5-4	CASSLGVSGSPLHF	TGTGCCAGCAGCTTGGGTGTTTCTGGTTCACCCCTCCACTTT
.	TRBJ1-5	TRBD1	TRBV27	CVSRRYTGDVAQPQHF	TGTGTCAGCAGGAGATACACAGGGGATGTCGCTCAGCCCCAGCATTTT
.	TRBJ1-2	.	TRBV7-9	CASSAQLPYGYTF	TGTGCCAGCAGCGCCCAGCTCCCCTATGGCTACACCTTC
few	TRBJ2-7	TRBD1	TRBV13	CASSNPGQGKYEQYF	TGTGCCAGCAGTAATCCGGGACAGGGAAAGTACGAGCAGTACTTC
many	TRBJ2-1	TRBD1	TRBV7-8	CASSTSGTAYNEQFF	TGTGCCAGCAGCACATCCGGGACAGCCTACAATGAGCAGTTCTTC
.	TRBJ2-3	TRBD1	TRBV7-9	CASSRIDREKADTQYF	TGTGCCAGCAGCCGGATCGACAGGGAGAAAGCAGATACGCAGTATTTT
.	TRBJ1-6	.	TRBV7-3	CASSFPFSEDNNSPLHF	TGTGCCAGCAGCTTTCCCTTTTCCGAGGACAATAATTCACCCCTCCACTTT
.	TRBJ1-1	.	TRBV27	CASSLGAWDTEAFF	TGTGCCAGCAGTTTGGGGGCTTGGGACACTGAAGCTTTCTTT
few	TRBJ1-5	.	TRBV4-2	CASSLDRLWNQPQHF	TGTGCCAGCAGCCTCGACAGGCTGTGGAATCAGCCCCAGCATTTT
few	TRBJ2-5	.	TRBV18	CASSNQGTGETQYF	TGTGCCAGCTCAAATCAGGGTACGGGAGAGACCCAGTACTTC
few	TRBJ1-5	.	TRBV4-1	CASSAEGYGNQPQHF	TGCGCCAGCAGCGCGGAGGGGTACGGCAATCAGCCCCAGCATTTT
once	TRBJ2-7	.	TRBV12-3/TRBV12-4	CASSFGENGDYAYEQYF	TGTGCCAGCAGTTTTGGGGAAAATGGCGATTACGCCTACGAGCAGTACTTC
.	TRBJ2-1	.	TRBV27	CASTMGPSVNEQFF	TGTGCCAGCACCATGGGCCCCTCAGTCAATGAGCAGTTCTTC